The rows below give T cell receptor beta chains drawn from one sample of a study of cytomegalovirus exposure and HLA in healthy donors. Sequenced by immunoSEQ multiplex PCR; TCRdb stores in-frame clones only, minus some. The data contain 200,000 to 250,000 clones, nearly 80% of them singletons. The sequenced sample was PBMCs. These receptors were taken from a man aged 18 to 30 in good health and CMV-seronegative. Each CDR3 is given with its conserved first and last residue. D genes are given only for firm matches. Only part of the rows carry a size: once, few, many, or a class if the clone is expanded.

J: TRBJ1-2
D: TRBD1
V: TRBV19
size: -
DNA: TGTGCCAGTAGACGACAGGGAGGCTACACCTTC
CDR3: CASRRQGGYTF

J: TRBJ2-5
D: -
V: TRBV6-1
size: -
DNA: TGTGCCAGCAGTGAGTACAGGGAAATGCAGTACTTC
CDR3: CASSEYREMQYF

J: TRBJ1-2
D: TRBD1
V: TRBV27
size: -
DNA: TGTGCCAGCAGTTTACGTCGGACAGGCCTTTATGGCTACACCTTC
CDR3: CASSLRRTGLYGYTF

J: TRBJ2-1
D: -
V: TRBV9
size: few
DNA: TGTGCCAGCAGCGTAGATGGTACTAACAATGAGCAGTTCTTC
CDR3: CASSVDGTNNEQFF

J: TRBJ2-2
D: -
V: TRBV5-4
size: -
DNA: TGTGCCAGCAGCTATCATCGGGTGGCCGGGGAGCTGTTTTTT
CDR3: CASSYHRVAGELFF

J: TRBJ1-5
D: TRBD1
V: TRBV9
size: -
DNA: TGTGCCAGCAGCGTAGGAGGGACAGAATATCAGCCCCAGCATTTT
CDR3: CASSVGGTEYQPQHF

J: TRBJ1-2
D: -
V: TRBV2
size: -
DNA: TGTGCCAGCAGCCGGGGGGAGGGGCTCGGCTACACCTTC
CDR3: CASSRGEGLGYTF

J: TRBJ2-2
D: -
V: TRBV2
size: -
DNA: TGTGCCAGCAGTGAAGTCCCAGGGATGACCGGGGAGCTGTTTTTT
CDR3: CASSEVPGMTGELFF

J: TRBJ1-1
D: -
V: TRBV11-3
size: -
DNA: TGTGCCAGCAGCTTTCAACAGGACACTGAAGCTTTCTTT
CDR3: CASSFQQDTEAFF

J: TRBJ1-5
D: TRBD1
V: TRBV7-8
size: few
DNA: TGTGCCAGCAGCTTAGGGTACAGGGGAATGGGCAATCAGCCCCAGCATTTT
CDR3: CASSLGYRGMGNQPQHF

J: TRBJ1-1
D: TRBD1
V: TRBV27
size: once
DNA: TGTGCCAGCCAGGGGGCTGCGAACACTGAAGCTTTCTTT
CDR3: CASQGAANTEAFF

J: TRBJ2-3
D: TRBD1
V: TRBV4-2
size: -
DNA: TGTGCCAGCAGCCCTACATCGGGACAGGGGTTCGATACGCAGTATTTT
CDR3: CASSPTSGQGFDTQYF

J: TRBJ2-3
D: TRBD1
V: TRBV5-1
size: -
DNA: TGCGCCAGCAGCTTGGGGGACAGAAGCACAGATACGCAGTATTTT
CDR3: CASSLGDRSTDTQYF

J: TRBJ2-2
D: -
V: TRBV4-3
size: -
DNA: TGCGCCAGCACCTCTACGACCGATGGACACAACACCGGGGAGCTGTTTTTT
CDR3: CASTSTTDGHNTGELFF

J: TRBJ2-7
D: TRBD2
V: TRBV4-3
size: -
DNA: TGCGCCAGCAGCCCGGTAGCGGGGGACTCCTACGAGCAGTACTTC
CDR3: CASSPVAGDSYEQYF

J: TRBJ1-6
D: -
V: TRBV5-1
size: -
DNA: TGCGCCAGCAGCTTGGCAGGGGCGAGTTCACCCCTCCACTTT
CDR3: CASSLAGASSPLHF

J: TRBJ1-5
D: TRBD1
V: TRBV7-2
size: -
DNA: TGTGCCAGCAGCTTCGACAGGGTGGGTCAGCCCCAGCATTTT
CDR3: CASSFDRVGQPQHF

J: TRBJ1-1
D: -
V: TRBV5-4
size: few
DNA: TGTGCCAGCAGCTTGGAGACAGACCTGAACACTGAAGCTTTCTTT
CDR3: CASSLETDLNTEAFF

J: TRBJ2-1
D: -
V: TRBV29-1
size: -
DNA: TGCAGCGTTGAAGGGGGAGGACTTCCCCCCCTCAATGAGCAGTTCTTC
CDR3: CSVEGGGLPPLNEQFF

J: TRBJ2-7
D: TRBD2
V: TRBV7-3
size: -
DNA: TGTGCCAGCAGCTCACTAGCGGGAGGGTGGAGCGAGCAGTACTTC
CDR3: CASSSLAGGWSEQYF

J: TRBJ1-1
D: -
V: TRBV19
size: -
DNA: TGTGCCAGTAGCCCGGGGGGAGTGAACACTGAAGCTTTCTTT
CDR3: CASSPGGVNTEAFF

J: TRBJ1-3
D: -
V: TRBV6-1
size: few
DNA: TGTGCCAGCAGTCCCGCGGGGATCTCTGGAAACACCATATATTTT
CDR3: CASSPAGISGNTIYF

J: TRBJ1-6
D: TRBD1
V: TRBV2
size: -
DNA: TGTGCCAGCACCGGACAGGGGCGAGGTTCACCCCTCCACTTT
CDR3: CASTGQGRGSPLHF

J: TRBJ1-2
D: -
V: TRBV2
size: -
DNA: TGTGCCAGCCTGTGGGGCGCACAAGGGAGCTACACCTTC
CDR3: CASLWGAQGSYTF

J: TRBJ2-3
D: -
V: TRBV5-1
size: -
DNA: TGCGCCAGCAGCTTGACTACAGATACGCAGTATTTT
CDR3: CASSLTTDTQYF

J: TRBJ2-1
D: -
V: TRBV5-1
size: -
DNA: TGCGCCAGCAGCTGGGGGGTTGGATACAATGAGCAGTTCTTC
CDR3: CASSWGVGYNEQFF

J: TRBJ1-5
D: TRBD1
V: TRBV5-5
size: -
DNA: TGTGCCAGCAGGCCGGGACAGGGGGTCTCGGAGCCCCAGCATTTT
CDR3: CASRPGQGVSEPQHF

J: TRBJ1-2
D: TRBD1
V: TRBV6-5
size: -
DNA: TGTGCCAGCAGTTACGCCCGACAGGGAAACTATGGCTACACCTTC
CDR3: CASSYARQGNYGYTF

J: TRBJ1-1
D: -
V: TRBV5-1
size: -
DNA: TGCGCCAGCAGCCCGTTAGCAACCCAGGGGAGAACTGAAGCTTTCTTT
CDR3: CASSPLATQGRTEAFF

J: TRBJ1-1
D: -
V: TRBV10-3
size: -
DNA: TGTGCCATCAGTGATCAGGTACTGAACACTGAAGCTTTCTTT
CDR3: CAISDQVLNTEAFF

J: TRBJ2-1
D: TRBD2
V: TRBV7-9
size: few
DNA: TGTGCCAGCAGCGATAGCGGGAGGGCCACGGAGCAGTTCTTC
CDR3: CASSDSGRATEQFF

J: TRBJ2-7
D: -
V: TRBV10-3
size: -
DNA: TGTGCCATCAGTTTGGACTGGGACTCCTACGAGCAGTACTTC
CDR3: CAISLDWDSYEQYF

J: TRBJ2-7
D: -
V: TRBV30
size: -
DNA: TGTGCCTGGAGTGTATTCGAGGGAGCTTCCTCCTACGAGCAGTACTTC
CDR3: CAWSVFEGASSYEQYF

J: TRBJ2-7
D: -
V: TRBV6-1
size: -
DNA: TGTGCCAGCAGTGTATTGGGCAGAAGTTTCAACGAGCAGTACTTC
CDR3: CASSVLGRSFNEQYF

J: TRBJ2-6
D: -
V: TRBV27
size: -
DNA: TGTGCCAGCAGTTTTTTGGCCTCTGGGGCCAACGTCCTGACTTTC
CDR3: CASSFLASGANVLTF

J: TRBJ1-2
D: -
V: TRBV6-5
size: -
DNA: TGTGCCAGCAGTGAACAGGGAGATGGCTACACCTTC
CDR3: CASSEQGDGYTF

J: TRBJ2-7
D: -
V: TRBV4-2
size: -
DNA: TGTGCCAGCAGCCAAGAGTCACAGGGATCCTACGAGCAGTACTTC
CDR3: CASSQESQGSYEQYF